This T cell receptor beta chain derives from a study of T-cell reconstitution after alpha-beta-depleted transplantation in children. Trimming took 3 bases from V and 4 from J, leaving 16 bases between them. The germline CDR1 and CDR2 sequences are LNHNV and YYDKDF (reference sequence). The CDR3 runs to 17 residues. Unique molecular identifiers were built into the TCRbeta library. MiXCR was run by TCRdb on the PCR reads, yielding one entry per CDR3 protein. Of about 420,000 distinct CDR3 sequences in the sample, about a tenth are singletons; the top ten hold roughly 5%. This receptor was identified in a human donor who donated a stem cell graft to a child with acute myeloid leukemia. Sequenced here: PBMCs from the stem cell graft donor, sampled from the stem cell graft. This chain links TRBV15 with TRBJ2-6; weak D call: TRBD1 (6 bases). CDR3 in DNA: TGTGCCACCAGCAGGGGGGACACAGGGACCGGGGCCAACGTCCTGACTTTC. Translation: CATSRGDTGTGANVLTF.